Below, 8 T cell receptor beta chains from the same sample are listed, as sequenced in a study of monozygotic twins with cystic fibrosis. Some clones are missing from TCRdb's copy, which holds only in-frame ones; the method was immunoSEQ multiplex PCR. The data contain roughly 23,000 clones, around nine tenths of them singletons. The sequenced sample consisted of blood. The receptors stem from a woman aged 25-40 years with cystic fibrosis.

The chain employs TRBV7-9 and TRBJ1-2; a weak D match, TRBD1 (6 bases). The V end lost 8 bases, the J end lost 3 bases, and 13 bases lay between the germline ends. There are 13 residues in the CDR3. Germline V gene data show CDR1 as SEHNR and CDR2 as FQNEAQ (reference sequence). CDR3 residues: CASAWGGHYGYTF. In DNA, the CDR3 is TGTGCCAGCGCCTGGGGGGGCCACTATGGCTACACCTTC.

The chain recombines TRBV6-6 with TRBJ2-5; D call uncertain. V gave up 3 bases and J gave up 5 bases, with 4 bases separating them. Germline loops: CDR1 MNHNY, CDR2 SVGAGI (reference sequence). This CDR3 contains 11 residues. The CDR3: CASSYGETQYF. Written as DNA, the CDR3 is TGTGCCAGCAGTTATGGGGAGACCCAGTACTTC.

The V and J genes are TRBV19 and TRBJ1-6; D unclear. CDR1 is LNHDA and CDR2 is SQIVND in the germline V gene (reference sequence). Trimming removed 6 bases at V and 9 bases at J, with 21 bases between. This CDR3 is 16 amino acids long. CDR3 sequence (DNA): TGTGCCAGTAGAACCCGCACCACCCTATCGCGTTCACCCCTCCACTTT. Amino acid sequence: CASRTRTTLSRSPLHF.

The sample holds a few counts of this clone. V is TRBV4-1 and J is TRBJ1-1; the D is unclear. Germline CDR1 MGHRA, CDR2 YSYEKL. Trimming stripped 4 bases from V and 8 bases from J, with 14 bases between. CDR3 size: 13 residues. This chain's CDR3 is CASSPLTKPEAFF. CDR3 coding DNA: TGCGCCAGCAGCCCCTTGACAAAACCCGAAGCTTTCTTT.

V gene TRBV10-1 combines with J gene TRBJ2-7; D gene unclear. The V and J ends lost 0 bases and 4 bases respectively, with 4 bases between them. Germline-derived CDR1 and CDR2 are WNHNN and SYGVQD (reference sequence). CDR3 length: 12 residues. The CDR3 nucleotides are TGCGCCAGCAGTGAGTCGGGGTACGAGCAGTACTTC. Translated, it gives CASSESGYEQYF.

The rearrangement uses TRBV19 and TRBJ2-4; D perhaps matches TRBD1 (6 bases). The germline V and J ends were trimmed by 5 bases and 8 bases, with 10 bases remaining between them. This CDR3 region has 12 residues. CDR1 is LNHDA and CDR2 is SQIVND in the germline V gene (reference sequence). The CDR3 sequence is CASSAEGDIQYF. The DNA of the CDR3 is TGTGCCAGTAGTGCCGAGGGGGACATTCAGTACTTC.

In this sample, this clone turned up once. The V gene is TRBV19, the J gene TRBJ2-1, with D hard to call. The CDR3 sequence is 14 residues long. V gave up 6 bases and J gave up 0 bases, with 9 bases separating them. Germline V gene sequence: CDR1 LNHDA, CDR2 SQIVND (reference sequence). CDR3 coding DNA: TGTGCCAGTAGATATCAGAGCTCCTACAATGAGCAGTTCTTC. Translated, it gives CASRYQSSYNEQFF.

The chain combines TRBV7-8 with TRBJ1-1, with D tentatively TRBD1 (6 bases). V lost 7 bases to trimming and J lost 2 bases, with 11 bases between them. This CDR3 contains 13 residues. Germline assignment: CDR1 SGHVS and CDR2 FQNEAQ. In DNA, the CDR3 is TGTGCCAGCAAGGGGGGAGATAACACTGAAGCTTTCTTT. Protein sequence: CASKGGDNTEAFF. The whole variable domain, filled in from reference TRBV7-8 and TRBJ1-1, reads GAGVSQSPRYKVAKRGQDVALRCDPISGHVSLFWYQQALGQGPEFLTYFQNEAQLDKSGLPSDRFFAERPEGSVSTLKIQRTQQEDSAVYLCASKGGDNTEAFFGQGTRLTVV.